Each of the 24 T cell receptor beta chains below was sequenced from the same sample in a study of T cells in Graves' hyperthyroidism and ophthalmopathy. The source material, RNA transcripts, was used to amplify TCR beta CDR3 regions. When the TCR CDR3 underwent first-round RT-PCR, the HTBI primer set was used. One entry per CDR3 protein, called by TCRdb with MiXCR from the multiplex PCR reads. Among 450,000 to 600,000 distinct CDR3 sequences, around 20% were seen once, and the ten largest hold roughly 44%. Sequencing was performed on blood. The source is a middle-aged man with Graves' ophthalmopathy.

V is TRBV20-1 and J is TRBJ1-3, with a weak D call TRBD1 (6 bases). Germline V CDR1 and CDR2: DFQATT, SNEGSKA (reference sequence). The V and J ends lost 4 bases and 0 bases respectively, with 16 bases between them. The CDR3 covers 16 residues. CDR3 bases: TGCAGTGCTACAGGGGAAAGAAAGCTCTCTGGAAACACCATATATTTT. It codes for CSATGERKLSGNTIYF.

This clonotype was observed a single time. The rearrangement uses TRBV19 and TRBJ1-1, with D possibly matching TRBD1 (5 bases). Trimming removed 8 bases from V and 1 base from J, with 14 bases in between. CDR3 length: 14 amino acids. Germline CDR1 and CDR2: LNHDA and SQIVND (reference sequence). The CDR3 region is CASREHGGNTEAFF. The CDR3 region has the DNA TGTGCCAGTCGGGAACATGGGGGGAACACTGAAGCTTTCTTT.

The chain is built from TRBV12-3 or TRBV12-4 and TRBJ1-3; D remains ambiguous. The CDR3 is 12 residues long. The V gene lost 3 bases and the J gene lost 5 bases, with 5 bases spanning the gap. The CDR3 loop is CASSFPRNTIYF. Here the CDR3 DNA reads TGTGCCAGCAGTTTCCCCAGAAACACCATATATTTT.

The genes are TRBV5-1 and TRBJ2-1; possibly TRBD1 for D (6 bases). Germline V gene sequence: CDR1 SGHRS, CDR2 YFSETQ. Trimming pared 6 bases from V and 3 bases from J, leaving 10 bases between. This CDR3 is 13 amino acids long. The CDR3 region has the DNA TGCGCCAGCAACAGGGATAACTACAATGAGCAGTTCTTC. Translating it yields CASNRDNYNEQFF.

This clonotype has ten or more counts. The chain links TRBV7-3 to TRBJ2-1; a possible D gene is TRBD1 (8 bases). CDR3 length: 15 residues. Germline loops: CDR1 SGHTA, CDR2 FQGTGA. The V and J ends lost 5 bases and 10 bases respectively, with 21 bases between them. The CDR3 protein is CASSKQGGLFSEQFF. The DNA for the CDR3 is TGTGCCAGCAGCAAACAGGGGGGACTATTCAGCGAGCAGTTCTTC.

This clonotype has a count of ten or more. The rearrangement uses TRBV18 and TRBJ1-1; TRBD1 agrees at 11 bases. The junction had 9 bases not matched to a gene; V was cut back by 6 bases and J by 6 bases. CDR3 length equals 15 residues. Germline V gives CDR1 KGHSH, CDR2 LQKENI. CDR3 sequence: CASSTEGQGVSEAFF. As DNA, the CDR3 is TGTGCCAGCTCCACAGAGGGACAGGGGGTATCTGAAGCTTTCTTT.

There are many counts of this clonotype. The V call is TRBV6-2 or TRBV6-3, the J call TRBJ2-7, with D uncertain. Per germline, CDR1 MNHEY and CDR2 SVGEGT. The CDR3 is 14 amino acids. The V end was cut by 0 bases, the J end by 7 bases, with 13 bases between. The CDR3 DNA follows: TGTGCCAGCAGTTACTCCGGAAATATCGGAGAGCAGTACTTC. Residues: CASSYSGNIGEQYF.

Notes on this clonotype: A much larger clone lies a single base off, so this may be a read error. The chain couples TRBV28 to TRBJ2-1; D is possibly TRBD2 (6 bases). This CDR3 spans 14 amino acids. Per the germline V gene, CDR1 is MDHEN and CDR2 is SYDVKM. The CDR3 DNA reads TGTGCCAGCAGGCAGGGACTTTCCCACAATGAGCAGTCCTTC. Encoded protein: CASRQGLSHNEQSF.

The rearrangement joins TRBV18 to TRBJ2-5; 14 bases line up with TRBD2. V shed 5 bases and J 0 bases; nucleotides not matched to a gene: 11. This CDR3 has 19 residues. Germline V CDR1 and CDR2: KGHSH, LQKENI. In DNA form, the CDR3 reads TGTGCCAGCTCAACGAGGACTAGCGGGAGGCGTGGGGACCAAGAGACCCAGTACTTC. This encodes CASSTRTSGRRGDQETQYF.

This clonotype was detected only a few times. The genes are TRBV6-1 and TRBJ1-3; D may be TRBD1 (6 bases). The CDR3 runs 16 residues. The V end was cut by 5 bases, the J end by 2 bases, with 16 bases between. Germline-derived CDR1 and CDR2 are MNHNS and SASEGT. CDR3 DNA: TGTGCCAGCAGTTTAAGTCTCAGGGGAGCTGGAAACACCATATATTTT. The encoded protein is CASSLSLRGAGNTIYF.

The table lists this clonotype with a count of one. The CDR3 DNA reads as TGTGCCAGCAGGGAGCAGGTTTACGAGCAGTACTTC. Residues: CASREQVYEQYF. V usage is TRBV6-1 and J usage is TRBJ2-7; D is uncertain. Trimming removed 6 bases from V and 4 bases from J, with 10 bases in between. The CDR3 consists of 12 residues. Per germline, CDR1 MNHNS and CDR2 SASEGT.

The chain has TRBV6-1 and TRBJ1-6, with 9 bases that match TRBD1. Germline CDR1 is MNHNS and CDR2 is SASEGT. The J segment lost 9 bases and the V segment lost 6 bases, leaving 6 bases of the junction unmatched. This CDR3 has 14 residues. CDR3 coding DNA: TGTGCCAGCAGATCGGACAGGGGAGGTTCACCCCTCCACTTT. Its translation: CASRSDRGGSPLHF.

The genes are TRBV7-9 and TRBJ1-1; 9 bases agree with TRBD1. Germline CDR1 and CDR2: SEHNR and FQNEAQ (reference sequence). The V gene end was trimmed by 5 bases and the J gene end by 5 bases; junction bases not matched to a gene: 9. The CDR3 is 15 amino acids. CDR3 nucleotide sequence: TGTGCCAGCAGCGACCGGACAGGGGCTTGGACTGAAGCTTTCTTT. It codes for CASSDRTGAWTEAFF.

This clonotype appeared many times. V and J are TRBV12-3 or TRBV12-4 and TRBJ2-5; TRBD2 matches 8 bases. With 3 bases clipped from V and 5 bases from J, the junction kept 2 bases outside the gene matches. CDR3 size: 13 residues. This CDR3 reads CASSLGLVETQYF. DNA of the CDR3: TGTGCCAGCAGTTTGGGACTAGTTGAGACCCAGTACTTC.

The chain uses TRBV30 and TRBJ2-7; D is undetermined. This CDR3 is 16 amino acids long. With 0 bases removed from V and 6 bases from J, the gap between germline ends came to 21 bases. The germline CDR1 and CDR2 sequences are GTSNPN and SVGIG (reference sequence). The CDR3, as DNA: TGTGCCTGGAGTGTTTTCCTCGCAGGACCGACCTGCGAGCAGTACTTC. Translating gives CAWSVFLAGPTCEQYF. Supplemented by reference TRBV30 and TRBJ2-7, the full variable domain reads SQTIHQWPATLVQPVGSPLSLECTVEGTSNPNLYWYRQAAGRGLQLLFYSVGIGQISSEVPQNLSASRPQDRQFILSSKKLLLSDSGFYLCAWSVFLAGPTCEQYFGPGTRLTVT.

The gene calls are TRBV6-1 and TRBJ2-7; 7 bases align to TRBD1. Trimming removed 6 bases from V and 3 bases from J; junction bases left unmatched: 14. Germline V lookup: CDR1 MNHNS, CDR2 SASEGT. The CDR3 contains 16 residues. The CDR3 is CASSREGRGQYYEQYF. DNA for the CDR3: TGTGCCAGCAGCCGTGAGGGACGGGGACAGTACTACGAGCAGTACTTC.

The V and J genes are TRBV7-9 and TRBJ1-2; D unresolved. V was cut by 1 base and J by 4 bases, with 13 bases left in between. CDR1 is SEHNR and CDR2 is FQNEAQ in the germline V gene (reference sequence). The CDR3 contains 15 residues. The CDR3 DNA follows: TGTGCCAGCAGCTTAGGTTCCGACGCCGGCTATGGCTACACCTTC. As protein: CASSLGSDAGYGYTF.

This clonotype was detected ten times or more. The chain recombines TRBV27 with TRBJ2-7, with TRBD2 matching over 10 bases. The CDR3 totals 17 residues. The V and J ends lost 2 bases and 7 bases, in that order; junction bases with no gene match: 14. The germline V gene has CDR1 MNHEY and CDR2 SMNVEV (reference sequence). CDR3 DNA: TGTGCCAGCAGTTTAGACTCTAGCGGGGGCCCCCTTCGTGAGCAGTACTTC. Its protein product is CASSLDSSGGPLREQYF.

In its sample, this clonotype was seen a few times. The V and J genes are TRBV4-1 and TRBJ2-2; 9 bases agree with TRBD2. V was clipped by 4 bases and J by 5 bases; unmatched bases: 11. Looked up from germline, CDR1 is MGHRA and CDR2 is YSYEKL. The CDR3 has 17 amino acids. The CDR3 DNA follows: TGCGCCAGCAGCCCTCTTCCTGGGGCGGGAGGGACCGGGGAGCTGTTTTTT. Protein sequence: CASSPLPGAGGTGELFF.

This clonotype showed up many times. This chain connects TRBV2 to TRBJ2-5; 7 positions match TRBD1. With V trimmed by 4 bases and J by 1 base, 6 bases remained unmatched. The CDR3 contains 15 residues. CDR1 and CDR2 (germline): SNHLY, FYNNEI. The CDR3, as DNA: TGTGCCAGCAGTGCGGACAGGACGCCCCAAGAGACCCAGTACTTC. It yields the protein CASSADRTPQETQYF.

There are many counts of this clonotype. The chain couples TRBV5-8 to TRBJ2-1; 12 nucleotides align to TRBD2. The germline V gene encodes CDR1 SGHTS and CDR2 YDEGEE. V was clipped by 1 base and J by 15 bases; unmatched bases: 2. This CDR3 region has 12 residues. The CDR3 DNA sequence: TGTGCCAGCAGCTTGTCACTAGCGGGAGGGTTCTTC. Its protein is CASSLSLAGGFF.

Turning to this clonotype: A much larger clone differs by one base, so this may be a read error. The rearrangement uses TRBV5-1 and TRBJ2-1; D is uncertain. Looked up from germline, CDR1 is SGHRS and CDR2 is YFSETQ. The CDR3 runs to 15 residues. Written as DNA, the CDR3 is TGCGTCAGCAGCTTGGATGGGCCGTTAGACAATGAGCAGTTCTTC. It specifies CVSSLDGPLDNEQFF. The whole variable domain, filled in from reference TRBV5-1 and TRBJ2-1, reads KAGVTQTPRYLIKTRGQQVTLSCSPISGHRSVSWYQQTPGQGLQFLFEYFSETQRNKGNFPGRFSGRQFSNSRSEMNVSTLELGDSALYLCVSSLDGPLDNEQFFGPGTRLTVL.

The count of this clonotype is one. The chain uses TRBV20-1 and TRBJ2-2; D may be TRBD2 (7 bases). The ends were cut back, 0 bases at V and 6 bases at J, with 20 bases in the middle. The germline V gene encodes CDR1 DFQATT and CDR2 SNEGSKA (reference sequence). The CDR3 consists of 17 residues. CDR3 coding DNA: TGCAGTGCTAGAGAGTGGGGGGGCAGGGGCGAAGCCGGGGAGCTGTTTTTT. It translates to CSAREWGGRGEAGELFF.

This clonotype was counted many times. This CDR3 is CASSPLRRDRAYEQYF. The CDR3 region has the DNA TGTGCCAGCAGCCCCCTTCGCAGGGACCGAGCCTACGAGCAGTACTTC. This chain connects TRBV11-2 to TRBJ2-7; D might be TRBD1 or TRBD2, each matching 5 bases. V lost 5 bases and J lost 2, with 19 bases in between. The CDR3 spans 16 residues. Germline CDR1 and CDR2: SGHAT and FQNNGV.